The entry that follows covers one TCR beta chain sequence. This entry is derived from a study of blood T cell repertoires in COVID-19. Study at large: Sites in the United States, Italy and Spain provided acute and convalescent COVID-19 samples. PBMCs, B-cell-depleted T cells, or T cells provided the cDNA or gDNA that made up the material.

Under the authors' procedure: Counts of nucleated cells, estimated from reference gene primer amplification, were obtained. The protocol was immunoSEQ multiplex PCR, while the TCRdb copy is restricted to in-frame clones and leaves out a portion. That table supplies the V and J calls and clone size; D and trimming were determined from the DNA. The sample includes around 87,000 clones, roughly 87% of them seen just once. The sequence was collected from a man aged 45-65 years with acute or convalescent COVID-19. The specimen sequenced was peripheral blood.

CDR3 protein: CASSLPQGTGELFF. CDR3 bases: TGTGCCAGCAGTTTACCACAGGGGACCGGGGAGCTGTTTTTT. The chain is built from TRBV28 and TRBJ2-2; TRBD1 aligns across 7 bases. With 2 bases clipped from V and 5 bases from J, the junction kept 2 bases outside the gene matches. Germline CDR1 and CDR2: MDHEN and SYDVKM. The CDR3 has 14 amino acids.